The 21 T cell receptor beta chains in this list originate from one sample, sequenced in a study of CD8+ T cells in alopecia areata. RNA was extracted and reverse transcribed into cDNA as the sequencing template. Measured with immunoSEQ multiplex PCR; TCRdb has only the in-frame clones, and not every one. Among around 190,000 clones listed, less than 70% were seen once. Regarding treatment: oral pan-JAK inhibitor, 5-10 mg twice daily. This material consisted of CD4+ T cells sorted from blood, taken at week 49, from a patient treated with tofacitinib. Every receptor here comes from a human donor with alopecia areata.

The chain links TRBV7-6 to TRBJ1-1, with D hard to call. Trimming pared 3 bases from V and 7 bases from J, leaving 12 bases between. CDR3 length: 13 amino acids. Germline values: CDR1 SGHVS, CDR2 FNYEAQ. The CDR3 DNA reads as TGTGCCAGCAGCTTGGACCCTAAGGGTGAAGCTTTCTTT. Translation gives CASSLDPKGEAFF.

The genes are TRBV30 and TRBJ1-1; tentatively, D is TRBD1 (5 bases). V lost 2 bases and J 5 bases, leaving 9 bases between the germline ends. Germline-derived CDR1 and CDR2 are GTSNPN and SVGIG (reference sequence). The CDR3 is 12 residues long. The chain's CDR3 is CAWSTGPTEAFF. CDR3 DNA: TGTGCCTGGAGTACGGGACCTACTGAAGCTTTCTTT.

The genes are TRBV30 and TRBJ2-3, with 7 bases matching TRBD2. CDR3 length equals 14 residues. Trimming removed 8 bases from V and 6 bases from J; junction bases left unmatched: 14. Germline V gives CDR1 GTSNPN, CDR2 SVGIG (reference sequence). In nucleotides, the CDR3 is TGTGCCCACCAAGGAAGCGGGGCCGGGGATACGCAGTATTTT. Translating gives CAHQGSGAGDTQYF.

The chain carries TRBV5-6 and TRBJ1-1; unclear D gene. This CDR3 has 13 residues. Looked up from germline, CDR1 is SGHDT and CDR2 is YYEEEE. V was trimmed by 5 bases and J by 8 bases, leaving 16 bases between them. The CDR3 region has the DNA TGTGCCAGCAGTCGCGTTTCCGGCCGCGAAGCTTTCTTT. This encodes CASSRVSGREAFF.

The chain uses TRBV29-1 and TRBJ1-1, with D possibly matching TRBD1 (5 bases). CDR3 length: 15 residues. From germline, CDR1 is SQVTM and CDR2 ANQGSEA. Trimming cost V 7 bases and J 0 bases, with 18 bases left between them. The CDR3 loop is CSAKRGTPMNTEAFF. The CDR3 region has the DNA TGCAGCGCCAAACGGGGGACTCCTATGAACACTGAAGCTTTCTTT.

This clone was recorded a few times. V gene TRBV5-6 combines with J gene TRBJ1-1, with 7 bases aligning to TRBD1. CDR1 and CDR2 (germline): SGHDT, YYEEEE. The CDR3 length is 15 residues. Trimming took 4 bases from V and 3 from J; bases not matched to a gene: 9. For the CDR3, the DNA is TGTGCCAGCAGCCGGACAGGCACACGCGACACTGAAGCTTTCTTT. Amino acid sequence: CASSRTGTRDTEAFF.

This chain uses TRBV18 with TRBJ2-5; the D gene could be TRBD1 or TRBD2 (5 bases each). The V gene's germline CDR1 is KGHSH and CDR2 LQKENI. V was cut by 2 bases and J by 4 bases, with 5 bases left in between. This CDR3 has 12 residues. The CDR3 region has the DNA TGTGCCAGCTCACCAGGGGGAGAGACCCAGTACTTC. The encoded protein is CASSPGGETQYF. Complete variable domain (other parts from reference TRBV18 and TRBJ2-5): NAGVMQNPRHLVRRRGQEARLRCSPMKGHSHVYWYRQLPEEGLKFMVYLQKENIIDESGMPKERFSAEFPKEGPSILRIQQVVRGDSAAYFCASSPGGETQYFGPGTRLLVL.

The rearrangement joins TRBV6-5 to TRBJ2-5; D remains unclear. The V end was cut by 4 bases, the J end by 1 base, with 7 bases between. Germline values: CDR1 MNHEY, CDR2 SVGAGI. The CDR3 contains 13 residues. The DNA of the CDR3 is TGTGCCAGCAGTTGGGCAGTCCAAGAGACCCAGTACTTC. Protein product: CASSWAVQETQYF.

V and J are TRBV25-1 and TRBJ1-2; 7 nucleotides agree with TRBD1. Unmatched junction bases numbered 13, after V lost 3 bases and J lost 6 bases. The CDR3 has 16 residues. The germline V gene encodes CDR1 MGHDK and CDR2 SYGVNS. As DNA, the CDR3 is TGTGCCAGCAGTGAGGAGGGGGCAAGGTGGGGCGATGGCTACACCTTC. Translated, it gives CASSEEGARWGDGYTF.

This clone was found once. CDR3 residues: CSAKDYGYTF. Written as DNA, the CDR3 is TGCAGTGCCAAGGATTATGGCTACACCTTC. The chain uses TRBV20-1 and TRBJ1-2; no clear D. The CDR3 is made up of 10 amino acids. With 6 bases removed from V and 5 bases from J, the gap between germline ends came to 7 bases. Per germline, CDR1 DFQATT and CDR2 SNEGSKA (reference sequence).

This clone was seen only a few times. This chain uses TRBV30 with TRBJ1-1, with D unclear. This CDR3 has 14 amino acids. From germline, CDR1 is GTSNPN and CDR2 SVGIG (reference sequence). V dropped 3 bases and J dropped 0 bases, with 11 bases sitting between them. The CDR3 nucleotides are TGTGCCTGGAGGAGAGGACCTATGAACACTGAAGCTTTCTTT. This sequence encodes CAWRRGPMNTEAFF. Based on the CDR3 plus reference TRBV30 and TRBJ1-1, the full variable domain is SQTIHQWPATLVQPVGSPLSLECTVEGTSNPNLYWYRQAAGRGLQLLFYSVGIGQISSEVPQNLSASRPQDRQFILSSKKLLLSDSGFYLCAWRRGPMNTEAFFGQGTRLTVV.

This chain uses TRBV10-3 with TRBJ2-7; 7 bases agree with TRBD1. The CDR3 extends over 13 amino acids. Germline CDR1 ENHRY, CDR2 SYGVKD. V was pared by 4 bases and J by 2 bases, with 2 bases of the junction left unmatched. In DNA form, the CDR3 reads TGTGCCATCAGTGCTCAGGGGGCCTACGAGCAGTACTTC. Translation: CAISAQGAYEQYF.

The V call is TRBV5-6, the J call TRBJ2-3; 13 nucleotides line up with TRBD2. Unmatched junction bases numbered 9, after V lost 3 bases and J lost 2 bases. CDR3 length equals 18 residues. Germline V CDR1 and CDR2: SGHDT, YYEEEE. The DNA for the CDR3 is TGTGCCAGCAGCTGGACTAGCGGGGGCCCGGGACCCACAGATACGCAGTATTTT. Amino acid sequence: CASSWTSGGPGPTDTQYF.

This clone has just a few counts. In nucleotides, the CDR3 is TGTGCCAGCAGGCGGGACAGTAAGTACGAGCAGTACTTC. Translation gives CASRRDSKYEQYF. The chain employs TRBV6-1 and TRBJ2-7; a weak D match, TRBD1 (7 bases). There are 13 residues in the CDR3. Germline CDR1 and CDR2: MNHNS and SASEGT. V was trimmed by 6 bases and J by 4 bases, leaving 13 bases between them.

V is TRBV29-1 and J is TRBJ1-2; TRBD1 is a possible D gene (5 bases). The CDR3 has 15 residues. Trimming took 0 bases from V and 4 from J, leaving 15 bases between them. Germline V lookup: CDR1 SQVTM, CDR2 ANQGSEA. The CDR3 DNA is TGCAGCGTTGAAGATCGACAGAACATCGTCTATGGCTACACCTTC. It encodes CSVEDRQNIVYGYTF.

The V and J genes are TRBV9 and TRBJ1-2, with D hard to call. Germline V gives CDR1 SGDLS, CDR2 YYNGEE. With 2 bases removed from V and 8 bases from J, the gap between germline ends came to 10 bases. The CDR3 loop spans 12 amino acids. The CDR3: CASSVDTGGYTF. The CDR3 nucleotides are TGTGCCAGCAGCGTCGATACGGGGGGCTACACCTTC.

This chain joins TRBV6-5 and TRBJ1-4; a possible D gene is TRBD1 (5 bases). With 5 bases removed from V and 8 bases from J, the gap between germline ends came to 18 bases. The CDR3 runs to 15 residues. Germline V gene sequence: CDR1 MNHEY, CDR2 SVGAGI. The CDR3 nucleotides are TGTGCCAGCAGTACCTGGGTAGGGGAGTCGGAAAAACTGTTTTTT. It codes for CASSTWVGESEKLFF.

The V gene is TRBV29-1, the J gene TRBJ2-7; no clear D. V was pared by 6 bases and J by 6 bases, with 21 bases between. Per the germline V gene, CDR1 is SQVTM and CDR2 is ANQGSEA. The CDR3 runs to 14 residues. The CDR3 sequence: CSVSALLTGSEQYF. The CDR3 DNA reads TGCAGCGTCAGCGCGCTACTGACGGGTTCCGAGCAGTACTTC.

CDR3 in amino acids: CASSQDLDRGYGYTF. The CDR3 nucleotides are TGCGCCAGCAGCCAAGATCTGGACAGGGGCTATGGCTACACCTTC. The chain uses TRBV4-3 and TRBJ1-2; TRBD1 agrees at 9 bases. The germline V gene has CDR1 LGHNA and CDR2 YSLEER. V trimming: 0 bases; J trimming: 4 bases; junction bases outside the gene matches: 3. This CDR3 spans 15 amino acids.

This clone came up a few times. As DNA, the CDR3 is TGTGCCTGGAGTGTACCCACGTATGGCTACACCTTC. This encodes CAWSVPTYGYTF. The rearrangement uses TRBV30 and TRBJ1-2; D remains ambiguous. Per germline, CDR1 GTSNPN and CDR2 SVGIG (reference sequence). The CDR3 extends over 12 amino acids. V was cut by 0 bases and J by 5 bases, with 7 bases left in between. The full variable domain, its missing parts supplied by reference TRBV30 and TRBJ1-2, is SQTIHQWPATLVQPVGSPLSLECTVEGTSNPNLYWYRQAAGRGLQLLFYSVGIGQISSEVPQNLSASRPQDRQFILSSKKLLLSDSGFYLCAWSVPTYGYTFGSGTRLTVV.

Remarks on this clone: The sample contains more than one DNA sequence encoding this CDR3. V usage is TRBV29-1 and J usage is TRBJ1-5; 7 bases are a match to TRBD1. From germline, CDR1 is SQVTM and CDR2 ANQGSEA. This CDR3 has 12 residues. V was clipped by 7 bases and J by 7 bases; unmatched bases: 7. CDR3 DNA sequence: TGCAGCGCAGGGGGGGTCGGACAGCCCCAGCATTTT. Encoded protein: CSAGGVGQPQHF.